This T cell receptor beta chain came from a study of HIV-infected patients and healthy controls. Per the germline V gene, CDR1 is MNHEY and CDR2 is SMNVEV (reference sequence). V was shortened by 3 bases and J by 6 bases, with 3 bases between the two germline ends. CDR3 length: 12 residues. TCRdb re-called the 5' RACE reads with MiXCR, one entry per CDR3 protein. The profile shows fewer than 20,000 distinct CDR3 sequences, roughly 18% of them singletons. Sequences were obtained from CD8+ T cells from blood. The receptor was isolated from a human donor in good health. The chain couples TRBV27 to TRBJ1-6; D not certain. CDR3 nucleotide sequence: TGTGCCAGCAGTTTCCCTAATTCACCCCTCCACTTT. This encodes CASSFPNSPLHF.